Below, 27 T cell receptor beta chains from the same sample are listed, as sequenced in a study of blood T cell repertoires in COVID-19. TCRdb's table, derived via immunoSEQ multiplex PCR, lists solely in-frame clones and lacks some. The sample lists hundreds of thousands of clones, less than 90% occurring once. The material sequenced was peripheral blood. These receptors all stem from a woman aged 70-85 years with COVID-19, enrolled during active disease.

The rearrangement uses TRBV6-5 and TRBJ2-1; a weak D match, TRBD2 (7 bases). The CDR3 totals 14 residues. Per the germline V gene, CDR1 is MNHEY and CDR2 is SVGAGI. Trimming left V 0 bases short and J 9 bases short, with 12 bases between. CDR3 loop: CASSYSGGAVEQFF. CDR3 DNA sequence: TGTGCCAGCAGTTACTCTGGGGGGGCCGTTGAGCAGTTCTTC.

This clone appeared once. The rearrangement links TRBV10-3 to TRBJ2-3, with 10 bases aligning to TRBD1. V shed 11 bases, J shed 4 bases, and the junction held 9 bases outside the gene matches. From germline, CDR1 is ENHRY and CDR2 SYGVKD. The length of the CDR3 is 14 residues. This CDR3 reads CASSPGTGADTQYF. The CDR3, as DNA: TGTGCCTCCTCCCCGGGGACAGGGGCAGATACGCAGTATTTT.

V and J are TRBV7-2 and TRBJ1-1; 7 bases are a match to TRBD1. The CDR3 covers 15 residues. J gave up 4 bases and V 5 bases, and 10 bases lay outside the gene matches. Germline assignment: CDR1 SGHTA and CDR2 FQGNSA. CDR3 nucleotide sequence: TGTGCCAGCAGCCTTAACAGGGGACTGGCCACTGAAGCTTTCTTT. Its translation is CASSLNRGLATEAFF.

The chain links TRBV5-1 to TRBJ2-7, with D unclear. CDR3 length: 11 residues. Between the trimmed V and J ends, which lost 2 bases and 6 bases, there was a span of 6 bases. Per germline, CDR1 SGHRS and CDR2 YFSETQ. CDR3 sequence: CASSFESEQYF. The CDR3 DNA reads TGCGCCAGCAGCTTCGAGAGCGAGCAGTACTTC.

The V and J genes are TRBV27 and TRBJ2-3; D is possibly TRBD2 (5 bases). Germline CDR1 reads MNHEY; CDR2 reads SMNVEV (reference sequence). Trimming took off 2 bases at V and 1 base at J, with 7 bases between the two ends. The CDR3 is made up of 14 amino acids. As DNA, the CDR3 is TGTGCCAGCAGTTTACGGGGTGGCACAGATACGCAGTATTTT. It translates to CASSLRGGTDTQYF.

The chain couples TRBV7-9 to TRBJ2-2; D remains unclear. The CDR3 is made up of 12 amino acids. Trimming stripped 5 bases from V and 6 bases from J, with 7 bases between. Looked up from germline, CDR1 is SEHNR and CDR2 is FQNEAQ (reference sequence). Written as DNA, the CDR3 is TGTGCCAGCAGCCTCCCGGCCGGGGAGCTGTTTTTT. Its protein product is CASSLPAGELFF.

V gene TRBV4-3 combines with J gene TRBJ2-7, with D tentatively TRBD1 (6 bases). The CDR3 is made up of 16 amino acids. Germline V CDR1 and CDR2: LGHNA, YSLEER. Trimming cost V 3 bases and J 3 bases, with 18 bases left between them. The CDR3 sequence: CASSQSSSRTVYEQYF. The CDR3 nucleotides are TGCGCCAGCAGCCAGTCCTCGTCGAGGACAGTCTACGAGCAGTACTTC.

This chain joins TRBV27 and TRBJ1-6; weak D call: TRBD1 (5 bases). V was shortened by 5 bases and J by 10 bases, with 12 bases between the two germline ends. Germline values: CDR1 MNHEY, CDR2 SMNVEV (reference sequence). The CDR3 covers 13 residues. CDR3 nucleotide sequence: TGTGCCAGCAGTCCTGGGGCCGGGTCACCCCTCCACTTT. This sequence encodes CASSPGAGSPLHF.

This clone was observed a few times. The chain couples TRBV5-3 to TRBJ1-5; D call uncertain. TRBV5-3 is marked as an open reading frame, function uncertain. V shed 3 bases and J shed 9 bases, with 7 bases lying between them. The CDR3 runs 11 residues. The CDR3 region is CARSSYRPQHF. The CDR3, as DNA: TGTGCCAGAAGCTCATATAGGCCCCAGCATTTT.

The chain couples TRBV6-6 to TRBJ1-3, with 7 nucleotides matching TRBD1. Germline V gives CDR1 MNHNY, CDR2 SVGAGI (reference sequence). There are 14 residues in the CDR3. V gave up 5 bases and J gave up 8 bases; unmatched junction bases: 9. CDR3 in amino acids: CASSNDRVDDTIYF. In DNA form, the CDR3 reads TGTGCCAGCAGTAACGACAGGGTGGATGACACCATATATTTT.

V usage is TRBV18 and J usage is TRBJ1-2, with 7 positions matching TRBD1. Germline assignment: CDR1 KGHSH and CDR2 LQKENI. The V and J ends lost 3 bases and 8 bases, in that order; junction bases with no gene match: 9. CDR3 length: 14 residues. This chain's CDR3 is CASSPLEGAVGYTF. In DNA form, the CDR3 reads TGTGCCAGCTCACCTCTTGAGGGGGCTGTAGGCTACACCTTC.

V gene TRBV4-2 combines with J gene TRBJ2-1; 9 bases are a match to TRBD2. In germline, CDR1 is LGHNA, CDR2 YNFKEQ. There are 17 residues in the CDR3. V gave up 3 bases and J gave up 9 bases; unmatched junction bases: 15. CDR3 region: CASSQAQGAGGPGEQFF. The CDR3 DNA is TGTGCCAGCAGCCAGGCCCAGGGTGCGGGGGGGCCGGGTGAGCAGTTCTTC.

This chain uses TRBV24-1 with TRBJ2-5, with a possible D match to TRBD1 (6 bases). Germline V gene lookup returns CDR1 KGHDR and CDR2 SFDVKD. The CDR3 runs 14 residues. Trimming stripped 2 bases from V and 3 bases from J, with 9 bases between. CDR3 loop: CATSDSNREETQYF. The DNA for the CDR3 is TGTGCCACCAGTGATTCAAACAGGGAAGAGACCCAGTACTTC.

This chain connects TRBV5-1 to TRBJ2-3; 10 positions match TRBD2. The CDR3 contains 16 residues. The V gene end was trimmed by 0 bases and the J gene end by 5 bases; junction bases not matched to a gene: 6. Germline lookup yields CDR1 SGHRS and CDR2 YFSETQ. CDR3 region: CASSLEASGGRDTQYF. The CDR3 DNA follows: TGCGCCAGCAGCTTGGAGGCTAGCGGGGGCCGAGATACGCAGTATTTT.

The V and J genes are TRBV19 and TRBJ2-2; the match to TRBD1 covers 7 bases. CDR1 and CDR2 (germline): LNHDA, SQIVND (reference sequence). The V gene end was trimmed by 5 bases and the J gene end by 0 bases; junction bases not matched to a gene: 12. The CDR3 is 18 residues long. CDR3 sequence reads: CASSEGAGATTNTGELFF. CDR3 DNA: TGTGCCAGTAGTGAGGGGGCAGGGGCCACCACGAACACCGGGGAGCTGTTTTTT.

The chain is built from TRBV7-2 and TRBJ2-7; 8 bases map to TRBD1. Germline CDR1 SGHTA, CDR2 FQGNSA. The V gene end was trimmed by 4 bases and the J gene end by 6 bases; junction bases not matched to a gene: 8. The CDR3 is 14 amino acids. CDR3: CASSSDRGMREQYF. The DNA of the CDR3 is TGTGCCAGCAGCTCCGACAGGGGAATGCGCGAGCAGTACTTC.

The V call is TRBV2, the J call TRBJ1-2; D is unresolved. The CDR3 is made up of 12 amino acids. From germline, CDR1 is SNHLY and CDR2 FYNNEI. Deletions cut 3 bases from V and 4 bases from J, with 6 bases between. CDR3 nucleotide sequence: TGTGCCAGCAGTGAGGGCAGCTATGGCTACACCTTC. It specifies CASSEGSYGYTF.

The chain employs TRBV5-4 and TRBJ2-7; possibly TRBD1 for D (6 bases). Trimming shortened V by 4 bases and J by 2 bases, and 16 bases separated the two germline ends. The CDR3 is 15 amino acids. In germline, CDR1 is SGHNT, CDR2 YYREEE (reference sequence). This chain's CDR3 is CASSPAGQSTYEQYF. As DNA, the CDR3 is TGTGCCAGCAGCCCAGCCGGACAGTCTACCTACGAGCAGTACTTC.

The chain carries TRBV19 and TRBJ2-1; 7 bases align to TRBD1. CDR1 and CDR2 (germline): LNHDA, SQIVND (reference sequence). This CDR3 spans 16 amino acids. J was trimmed by 8 bases and V by 5 bases; bases with no gene match: 15. The CDR3 spells CASSFYRGLLEDEQFF. CDR3 DNA: TGTGCCAGTAGTTTCTACAGGGGTCTCTTGGAGGATGAGCAGTTCTTC.

This clone has a single count. The chain links TRBV30 to TRBJ1-1; TRBD1 is a possible D gene (5 bases). This CDR3 comprises 16 residues. V gave up 1 base and J gave up 1 base, with 16 bases separating them. Germline V gene sequence: CDR1 GTSNPN, CDR2 SVGIG (reference sequence). The CDR3: CAWSDPFRRGNTEAFF. CDR3 DNA: TGTGCCTGGAGTGACCCATTCCGGAGGGGGAACACTGAAGCTTTCTTT.

The chain has TRBV18 and TRBJ1-3, with D unresolved. The CDR3 runs 15 residues. Germline V gene data show CDR1 as KGHSH and CDR2 as LQKENI. V gave up 3 bases and J gave up 2 bases, with 11 bases separating them. The CDR3 DNA reads TGTGCCAGCTCACCCGGACTGAGTGCTGGAAACACCATATATTTT. It codes for CASSPGLSAGNTIYF.

V usage is TRBV28 and J usage is TRBJ1-1; D is ambiguous. Germline V gene data show CDR1 as MDHEN and CDR2 as SYDVKM. CDR3 length: 12 amino acids. The V end was cut by 2 bases, the J end by 8 bases, with 9 bases between. The CDR3 here is CASSLGQTEAFF. The CDR3 DNA follows: TGTGCCAGCAGTTTAGGGCAGACCGAAGCTTTCTTT.

The genes are TRBV14 and TRBJ1-6, with 8 nucleotides matching TRBD1. CDR1 is SGHDN and CDR2 is FVKESK in the germline V gene. The CDR3 runs to 15 residues. V shed 2 bases, J shed 6 bases, and the junction held 3 bases outside the gene matches. Written as DNA, the CDR3 is TGTGCCAGCAGCCAATTTGGACAGGGTAATTCACCCCTCCACTTT. Amino acid sequence: CASSQFGQGNSPLHF.

V and J are TRBV2 and TRBJ2-7, with D hard to call. This CDR3 has 13 amino acids. Trimming took off 6 bases at V and 2 bases at J, with 11 bases between the two ends. Looked up from germline, CDR1 is SNHLY and CDR2 is FYNNEI. CDR3 sequence: CASSTERAYEQYF. The CDR3 DNA reads as TGTGCCAGCAGCACGGAGAGAGCCTACGAGCAGTACTTC.

The J gene is TRBJ2-7, the V gene TRBV4-3; 8 bases fit TRBD2. Germline trimming cut 1 base from V and 4 bases from J; bases unmatched to any gene: 6. Germline lookup yields CDR1 LGHNA and CDR2 YSLEER. The length of the CDR3 is 15 residues. The CDR3 spells CASSQGAAGAYEQYF. DNA of the CDR3: TGCGCCAGCAGCCAAGGAGCAGCGGGGGCTTACGAGCAGTACTTC.

This clone was counted a few times. The chain couples TRBV5-6 to TRBJ2-2; perhaps TRBD1 as D (6 bases). Per germline, CDR1 SGHDT and CDR2 YYEEEE. The CDR3 totals 14 residues. Trimming took 2 bases from V and 5 from J, leaving 10 bases between them. The DNA for the CDR3 is TGTGCCAGCAGCTTCAGGGGTGTTACCGGGGAGCTGTTTTTT. Translation gives CASSFRGVTGELFF.

The V call is TRBV18, the J call TRBJ1-4; 10 nucleotides align to TRBD1. The CDR3 spans 14 residues. V lost 3 bases, J lost 6 bases, and 1 base stayed unmatched. The germline V gene encodes CDR1 KGHSH and CDR2 LQKENI. The DNA of the CDR3 is TGTGCCAGCTCACCGGACAGGGGGGATGAAAAACTGTTTTTT. Translation gives CASSPDRGDEKLFF.